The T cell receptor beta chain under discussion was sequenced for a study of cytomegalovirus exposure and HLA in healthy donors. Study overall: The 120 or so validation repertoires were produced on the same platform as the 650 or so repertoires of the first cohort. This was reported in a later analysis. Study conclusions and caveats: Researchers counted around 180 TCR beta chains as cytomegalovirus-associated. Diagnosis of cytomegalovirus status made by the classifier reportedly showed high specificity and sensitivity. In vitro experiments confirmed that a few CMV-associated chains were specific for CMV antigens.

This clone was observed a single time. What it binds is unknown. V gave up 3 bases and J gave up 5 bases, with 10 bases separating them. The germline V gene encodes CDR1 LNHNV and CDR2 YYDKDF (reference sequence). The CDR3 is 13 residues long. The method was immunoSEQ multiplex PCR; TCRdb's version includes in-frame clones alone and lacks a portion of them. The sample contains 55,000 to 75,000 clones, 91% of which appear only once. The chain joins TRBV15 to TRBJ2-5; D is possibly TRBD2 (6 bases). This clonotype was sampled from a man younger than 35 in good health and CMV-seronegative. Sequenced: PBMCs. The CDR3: CATSRGLEETQYF. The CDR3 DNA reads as TGTGCCACCAGCAGGGGACTGGAGGAGACCCAGTACTTC.